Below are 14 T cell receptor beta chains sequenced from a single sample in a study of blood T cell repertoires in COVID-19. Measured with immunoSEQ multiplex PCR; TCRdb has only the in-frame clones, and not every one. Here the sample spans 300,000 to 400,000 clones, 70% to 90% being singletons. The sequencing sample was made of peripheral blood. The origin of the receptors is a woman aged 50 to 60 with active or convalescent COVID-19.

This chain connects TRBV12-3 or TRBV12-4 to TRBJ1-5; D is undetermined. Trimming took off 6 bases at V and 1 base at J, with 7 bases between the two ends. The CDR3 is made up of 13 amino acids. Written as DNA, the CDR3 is TGTGCCAGCAGACCCGGGAGCAATCAGCCCCAGCATTTT. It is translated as CASRPGSNQPQHF.

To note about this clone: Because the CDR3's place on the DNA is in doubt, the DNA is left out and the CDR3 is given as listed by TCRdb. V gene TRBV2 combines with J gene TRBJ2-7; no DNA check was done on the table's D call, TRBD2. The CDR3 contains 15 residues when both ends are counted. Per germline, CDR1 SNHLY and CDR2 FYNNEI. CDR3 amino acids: CASILEGGSSYEQYF.

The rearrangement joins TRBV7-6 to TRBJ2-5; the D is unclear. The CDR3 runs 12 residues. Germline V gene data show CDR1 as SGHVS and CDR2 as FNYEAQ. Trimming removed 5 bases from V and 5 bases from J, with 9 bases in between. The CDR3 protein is CASSGIRETQYF. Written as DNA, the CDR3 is TGTGCCAGCAGCGGTATTCGGGAGACCCAGTACTTC.

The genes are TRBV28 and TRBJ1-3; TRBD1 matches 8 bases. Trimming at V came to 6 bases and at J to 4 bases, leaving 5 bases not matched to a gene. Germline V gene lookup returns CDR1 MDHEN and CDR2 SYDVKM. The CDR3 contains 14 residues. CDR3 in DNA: TGTGCCAGCAGCTTAACAGGGGGGGGAAACACCATATATTTT. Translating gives CASSLTGGGNTIYF.

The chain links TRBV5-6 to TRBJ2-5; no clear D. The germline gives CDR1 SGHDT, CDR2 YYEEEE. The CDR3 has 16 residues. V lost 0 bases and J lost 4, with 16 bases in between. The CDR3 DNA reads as TGTGCCAGCAGCTTGGCAGCCTCTAGACTTACAGAGACCCAGTACTTC. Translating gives CASSLAASRLTETQYF.

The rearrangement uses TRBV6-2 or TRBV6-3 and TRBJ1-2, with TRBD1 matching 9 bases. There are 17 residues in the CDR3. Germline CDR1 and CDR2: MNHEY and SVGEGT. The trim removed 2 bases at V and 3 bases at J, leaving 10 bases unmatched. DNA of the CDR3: TGTGCCAGCAGTTACAACCGGGACAGGGACGGCGACTATGGCTACACCTTC. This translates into CASSYNRDRDGDYGYTF.

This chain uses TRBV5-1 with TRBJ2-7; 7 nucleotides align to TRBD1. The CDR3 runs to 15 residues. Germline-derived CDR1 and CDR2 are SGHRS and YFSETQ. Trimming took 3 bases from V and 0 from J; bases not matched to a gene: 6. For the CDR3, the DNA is TGCGCCAGCAGCTCCTGGACAGGACCCTCCTACGAGCAGTACTTC. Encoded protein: CASSSWTGPSYEQYF.

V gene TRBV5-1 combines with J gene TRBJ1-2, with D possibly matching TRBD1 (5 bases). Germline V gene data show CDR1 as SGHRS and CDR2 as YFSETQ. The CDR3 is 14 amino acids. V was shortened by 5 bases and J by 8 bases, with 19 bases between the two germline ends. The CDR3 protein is CASSYLQGAGGYTF. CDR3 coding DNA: TGCGCCAGCAGTTACCTCCAGGGTGCAGGCGGCTACACCTTC.

Written as DNA, the CDR3 is TGTGCCAGCAGCGGCCCCAGGGATGGATGGAACACCGGGGAGCTGTTTTTT. Residues: CASSGPRDGWNTGELFF. This rearrangement joins TRBV9 to TRBJ2-2, with D perhaps matching TRBD1 (5 bases). This CDR3 region has 17 residues. Germline V gene lookup returns CDR1 SGDLS and CDR2 YYNGEE. The V end lost 3 bases, the J end lost 1 base, and 16 bases lay between the germline ends. Filled out from reference TRBV9 and TRBJ2-2, the complete variable domain reads DSGVTQTPKHLITATGQRVTLRCSPRSGDLSVYWYQQSLDQGLQFLIQYYNGEERAKGNILERFSAQQFPDLHSELNLSSLELGDSALYFCASSGPRDGWNTGELFFGEGSRLTVL.

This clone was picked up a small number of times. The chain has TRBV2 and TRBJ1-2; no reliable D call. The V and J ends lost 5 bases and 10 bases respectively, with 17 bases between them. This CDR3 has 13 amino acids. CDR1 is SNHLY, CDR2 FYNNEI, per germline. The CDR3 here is CASSFAERDSYTF. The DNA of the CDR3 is TGTGCCAGCAGTTTTGCCGAGCGGGATTCCTACACCTTC.

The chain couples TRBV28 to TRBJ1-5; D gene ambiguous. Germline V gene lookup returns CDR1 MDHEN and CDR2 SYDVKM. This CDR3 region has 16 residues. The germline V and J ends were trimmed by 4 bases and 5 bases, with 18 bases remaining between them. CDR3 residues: CASSSGRIQSYQPQHF. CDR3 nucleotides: TGTGCCAGCAGTTCGGGTAGGATCCAATCCTATCAGCCCCAGCATTTT.

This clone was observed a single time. DNA of the CDR3: TGCAGTGCCAGTACACCACCAGGGGGGAATTCACCCCTCCACTTT. It yields the protein CSASTPPGGNSPLHF. The V gene is TRBV20-1, the J gene TRBJ1-6, with 7 bases that match TRBD1. The trim removed 6 bases at V and 7 bases at J, leaving 12 bases unmatched. The CDR3 extends over 15 amino acids. The germline gives CDR1 DFQATT, CDR2 SNEGSKA (reference sequence).

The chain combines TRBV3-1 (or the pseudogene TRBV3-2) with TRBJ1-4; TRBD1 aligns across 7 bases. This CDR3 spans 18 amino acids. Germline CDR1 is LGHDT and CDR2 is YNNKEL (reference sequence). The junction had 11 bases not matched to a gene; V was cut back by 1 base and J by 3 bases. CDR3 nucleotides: TGTGCCAGCAGCCAAGGCATCTTCCCGGGACAGTCTAATGAAAAACTGTTTTTT. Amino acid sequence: CASSQGIFPGQSNEKLFF.

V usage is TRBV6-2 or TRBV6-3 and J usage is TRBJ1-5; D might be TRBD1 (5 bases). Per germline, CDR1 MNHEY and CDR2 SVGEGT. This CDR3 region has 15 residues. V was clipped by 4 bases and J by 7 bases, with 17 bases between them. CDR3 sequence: CASSSPSSAGQPQHF. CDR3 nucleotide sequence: TGTGCCAGCAGTTCCCCCAGTTCCGCAGGGCAGCCCCAGCATTTT.